This TCR beta chain was found in a study of T cell responses to AZD1222 COVID-19 vaccine. General study points: Without day 14 samples, only post-peak T cell repertoires were studied.

CDR1 and CDR2 (germline): MNHEY, SMNVEV (reference sequence). The V end was cut by 2 bases, the J end by 1 base, with 12 bases between. The CDR3 loop spans 16 amino acids. TCRdb's copy holds only in-frame clones and misses some; the assay was immunoSEQ multiplex PCR. The sample lists over 120,000 clones, 92% occurring once. This clone was observed a single time. Its target is unknown. The specimen was peripheral blood, collected 28 days after the second AZD1222 dose. This clonotype was obtained from an adult who received the AZD1222 COVID-19 vaccine. This chain connects TRBV27 to TRBJ1-3; D remains ambiguous. The CDR3 loop reads CASSLALPKSGNTIYF. The CDR3 DNA reads TGTGCCAGCAGTTTAGCACTCCCGAAGTCTGGAAACACCATATATTTT.